Shown below are 9 T cell receptor beta chains from a single sample sequenced in a study of shared clonotypes between healthy human individuals. The repertoire was sequenced with immunoSEQ multiplex PCR; TCRdb's copy has only in-frame clones and lacks some. The sample includes more than 2,000,000 clones, more than 80% of them seen just once. What was sequenced was naive CD4+ T cells sorted from blood. As for subset: CD45RA+ positively selected. Receptors were obtained from a man aged 18-30 years in good health.

The V call is TRBV27, the J call TRBJ1-5; TRBD1 aligns across 9 bases. The ends lost 6 bases at V and 0 bases at J; junction bases unmatched: 6. The germline V gene has CDR1 MNHEY and CDR2 SMNVEV (reference sequence). The CDR3 loop spans 16 amino acids. The CDR3 reads CASRQGTGYSNQPQHF. The CDR3 DNA reads TGTGCCAGCAGGCAAGGGACAGGGTATAGCAATCAGCCCCAGCATTTT.

This clone was counted a single time. The identical CDR3 is also encoded by other nucleotide sequences in the sample. The gene calls are TRBV6-5 and TRBJ1-2; 10 bases map to TRBD1. The CDR3 is made up of 14 amino acids. The trim removed 2 bases at V and 5 bases at J, leaving 2 bases unmatched. Germline V gives CDR1 MNHEY, CDR2 SVGAGI. The CDR3, as DNA: TGTGCCAGCAGTTACGGGGACAGGGGTTATGGCTACACCTTC. It yields the protein CASSYGDRGYGYTF.

The chain's CDR3 is CASTGLALNEQYF. The CDR3 bases are TGCGCCAGCACGGGACTAGCGCTCAACGAGCAGTACTTC. The J gene is TRBJ2-5, the V gene TRBV10-2; 10 bases agree with TRBD2. The DNA end lines up better with TRBJ2-7; the J call may be wrong. The CDR3 covers 13 residues. Germline CDR1 and CDR2: WSHSY and SAAADI.

The rearrangement links TRBV5-1 to TRBJ2-7; 8 bases are a match to TRBD2. V lost 0 bases, J lost 2 bases, and 7 bases stayed unmatched. Germline V gene lookup returns CDR1 SGHRS and CDR2 YFSETQ. This CDR3 has 16 amino acids. Here the CDR3 reads CASSLDWAGGPYEQYF. The CDR3 bases are TGCGCCAGCAGCTTGGATTGGGCGGGGGGCCCCTACGAGCAGTACTTC.

This CDR3 reads CASSDGGAQYF. DNA for the CDR3: TGCGCCAGCAGTGACGGCGGGGCTCAGTACTTC. This chain links TRBV10-2 with TRBJ2-7; the D gene is possibly TRBD2 (6 bases). V lost 3 bases and J lost 10, with 10 bases in between. The CDR3 is 11 residues long. Germline V CDR1 and CDR2: WSHSY, SAAADI.

The chain combines TRBV9 with TRBJ2-1, with TRBD1 identical over 8 bases. CDR1 is SGDLS and CDR2 is YYNGEE in the germline V gene. Trimming cost V 0 bases and J 8 bases; bases outside gene matches: 7. The CDR3 consists of 15 residues. CDR3 loop: CASSVVGTGIDEQFF. DNA for the CDR3: TGTGCCAGCAGCGTAGTGGGGACAGGTATCGATGAGCAGTTCTTC.

The V and J genes are TRBV28 and TRBJ1-4, with D possibly TRBD1 on 5 matching bases. The CDR3 contains 15 residues. V gave up 6 bases and J gave up 8 bases, with 19 bases separating them. Germline CDR1 and CDR2: MDHEN and SYDVKM. CDR3 region: CASRAGGELTEKLFF. CDR3 in DNA: TGTGCCAGCAGGGCCGGGGGGGAGCTAACCGAAAAACTGTTTTTT.

The J gene is TRBJ2-7, the V gene TRBV15; D not certain. The V end was cut by 3 bases, the J end by 1 base, with 4 bases between. Germline assignment: CDR1 LNHNV and CDR2 YYDKDF (reference sequence). This CDR3 contains 12 residues. CDR3: CATSRKSYEQYF. In nucleotides, the CDR3 is TGTGCCACCAGCAGGAAGTCCTACGAGCAGTACTTC.

On this clone itself: The same CDR3 arises from other DNA sequences in this sample as well. CDR3 in amino acids: CASSLGGATYEQYF. CDR3 nucleotide sequence: TGCGCCAGCAGCTTGGGAGGGGCGACCTACGAGCAGTACTTC. V gene TRBV5-1 combines with J gene TRBJ2-7, with D perhaps TRBD1 or TRBD2 (5 bases each). Germline V gene lookup returns CDR1 SGHRS and CDR2 YFSETQ. The CDR3 runs 14 residues. V was trimmed by 0 bases and J by 2 bases, leaving 9 bases between them.